This T cell receptor beta chain was retrieved from a study of cytomegalovirus exposure and HLA in healthy donors. Study findings and constraints: There was a cluster of highly shared sequence variants that was likely a sequencing artifact.

The V gene end was trimmed by 0 bases and the J gene end by 0 bases; junction bases not matched to a gene: 7. Germline loops: CDR1 SGHRS, CDR2 YFSETQ. The CDR3 spans 19 residues. Regarding this clone: Antigen: not known.

PCR amplification relied on 60 Vbeta primers (plus 13 Jbeta primers). Using immunoSEQ multiplex PCR, the repertoire was profiled, and TCRdb retains in-frame clones only, with some absent. This table holds 150,000 or so clones, roughly 80% found once. The source material was PBMCs. This chain uses TRBV5-1 with TRBJ2-3; 13 nucleotides match TRBD2. The sequence was obtained from a male donor in good health and CMV-seropositive. The DNA for the CDR3 is TGCGCCAGCAGCTTGGGACTAGCGGGGGGAATGATTAGCACAGATACGCAGTATTTT. It translates to CASSLGLAGGMISTDTQYF.